This T cell receptor (beta chain) was obtained from a study of vaccination and CD4 T cells after COVID-19. In the case of this clonotype: What it binds is unknown.

Regarding treatment: approximately nine-day PBMC culture with coronavirus spike peptide pools or control peptides (ViraFEST assay). Trimming removed 6 bases from V and 0 bases from J; junction bases left unmatched: 9. In germline, CDR1 is DFQATT, CDR2 SNEGSKA (reference sequence). The CDR3 contains 15 residues. The assay that was used to sequence DNA from cultured CD4+ T cells was the Oncomine TCR Beta short-read assay. One entry per CDR3 protein results from TCRdb running MiXCR on the PCR reads. This sample carries around 15,000 distinct CDR3 sequences, 65% to 85% of them seen once, and the ten largest clones take about 4.2%.

The receptor was derived from a human donor who had recovered from COVID-19. The source material was CD4+ T cells from blood, cultured in vitro. The chain employs TRBV20-1 and TRBJ2-7; 9 bases are a match to TRBD1. CDR3 amino acids: CSAPNRGRISYEQYF. For the CDR3, the DNA is TGCAGTGCACCCAACAGGGGGCGAATCTCCTACGAGCAGTACTTC.